This T cell receptor (beta chain) derives from a study of blood T cell repertoires in COVID-19 (dated by TCRdb to the early 2020s). Context from the whole study: The collaborator samples originated in the United States, Italy and Spain and spanned the acute and convalescent phases of COVID-19. The material from the prospective study consisted of cDNA or gDNA derived from T cells, B-cell-depleted T cells, or PBMCs. Deeply sampled blood TCRbeta repertoires from subjects exposed to, actively infected with, or recovered from COVID-19 were included in the dataset. The repertoires were made available in a free public database intended to serve as a resource for research on the immune response to SARS-CoV-2. Samples came from the ongoing ImmuneRACE study (first 160 participants) plus 1,254 subjects from 6 global collaborators. The sample metadata nearly always contained a de-identified subject ID, COVID-19 status, age in years and sex. Where available, HLA class I and class II types were taken from metadata supplied by the sample provider and were not determined by assay-based typing.

TCRbeta CDR3 regions were amplified from genomic DNA by means of the immunoSEQ Assay, a bias-controlled multiplex PCR. The authors processed their data as follows. The number of nucleated cells in each sample was estimated from the amplification of reference gene primers within the assay. To quantify the absolute abundance of each unique TCRbeta CDR3 rearrangement, sequence reads were collapsed and filtered. Productive Simpson clonality was computed per sample as the square root of Simpson's diversity index over productive rearrangements. In TCRdb, the immuneACCESS table is reduced to in-frame sequences with V and J assigned. These tables do not hold every clone; where another copy was compared, an unresolved V gene accounts for under half, and the others remain unexplained. The V and J calls and the clone size are those of that table, but D and trimming were determined from the DNA. This sample comprises 250,000 to 350,000 clones, about 80% of them detected only once. Together, the top ten hold approximately 14% of the sample.

Concerning this clone: It has no known antigen specificity. Nothing much larger sits one base from this clone, and base qualities are not available.

Reading from cysteine to phenylalanine, the CDR3 counts 16 amino acids. This entry keeps only the CDR3 DNA: 48 bases, framed from base 1. The germline ends are 15 bases apart after V is trimmed by 5 bases and J by 1 base. CDR1 SGHNT and CDR2 YENEEA are derived from the germline V gene. In Seattle, one collaborating source enrolled patients while the infection was active and tracked those patients longitudinally over the course of disease. Collaborating institutions collected whole blood in K2EDTA tubes following their own protocols. For TCRbeta analysis, collaborators shipped samples in one of three forms: frozen whole blood, isolated PBMCs, or DNA extracted from either of those sample types. Results the study describes overall, beyond this receptor: The amount of clinical and demographic metadata varied by source and participant and was provided uncurated.

The chain couples TRBV11-3 to TRBJ2-4; the D region possibly corresponds to TRBD2 (6 bases align). This clonotype was sampled from a person in their 70s with COVID-19, enrolled during active disease. Sample: peripheral blood. The CDR3 protein: CASSPGVGWAKNIQYF. The sequenced DNA is TGTGCCAGCAGCCCGGGGGTGGGTTGGGCCAAAAACATTCAGTACTTC.